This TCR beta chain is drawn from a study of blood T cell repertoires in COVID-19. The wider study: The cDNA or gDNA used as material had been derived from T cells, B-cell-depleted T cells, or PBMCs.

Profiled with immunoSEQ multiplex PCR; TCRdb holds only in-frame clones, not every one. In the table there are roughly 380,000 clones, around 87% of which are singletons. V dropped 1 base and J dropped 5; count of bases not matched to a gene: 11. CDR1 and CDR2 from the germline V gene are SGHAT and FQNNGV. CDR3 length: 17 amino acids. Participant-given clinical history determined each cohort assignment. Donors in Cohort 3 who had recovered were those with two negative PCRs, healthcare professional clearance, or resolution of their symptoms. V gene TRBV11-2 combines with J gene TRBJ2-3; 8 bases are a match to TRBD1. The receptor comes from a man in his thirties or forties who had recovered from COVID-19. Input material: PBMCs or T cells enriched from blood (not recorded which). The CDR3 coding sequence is TGTGCCAGCAGCTTAGTAGGCAGGGGGCCAGGTAGAGATACGCAGTATTTT. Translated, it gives CASSLVGRGPGRDTQYF.